The sequence of this T cell receptor (beta chain) was determined in a study of CD8 T cells in Susac syndrome. The RNA, about 0.45 to 1 ug, was put through reverse transcription using random hexamers. TCRdb called the immunoSEQ multiplex PCR reads again in MiXCR, with one record for every CDR3 protein. The sample lists about 130,000 distinct CDR3 sequences, 65% to 90% occurring once. This TCR derives from a human donor with multiple sclerosis. Input material: CD8+ T cells from PBMCs.

The DNA for the CDR3 is TGTGCCAGCAGCAGCGGACAGATCAATCAGCCCCAGCATTTT. It specifies CASSSGQINQPQHF. This chain connects TRBV12-3 or TRBV12-4 to TRBJ1-5; a possible D gene is TRBD1 (6 bases). V was shortened by 6 bases and J by 3 bases, with 12 bases between the two germline ends. The length of the CDR3 is 14 residues.